These T cell receptor beta chains were read from a single sample in a study of blood T cell repertoires in COVID-19. Assay: immunoSEQ multiplex PCR; the TCRdb copy retains only in-frame clones and omits some. The sample has around 300,000 clones, 85% to 90% seen once. Sequencing was performed on peripheral blood. These receptor sequences come from a woman aged 45 to 65 with COVID-19, enrolled during active disease. Both conserved end residues are part of each CDR3. The D gene is left open where the match is weak. Only some rows state a clone size, as once, few, many or a class for expanded clones.

abundance	v_gene	d_gene	j_gene	CDR3nt	CDR3aa
once	TRBV4-1	TRBD2	TRBJ2-7	TGCGCCAGCAGCTACAGACTAGCGGGAGCGTACGAGCAGTACTTC	CASSYRLAGAYEQYF
.	TRBV18	.	TRBJ2-1	TGTGCCAGCTCATCGAAGACTGAAGTCAATGAGCAGTTCTTC	CASSSKTEVNEQFF
.	TRBV4-3	.	TRBJ1-4	TGCGCCAGCAGCCAAAGACAGCCAACTAATGAAAAACTGTTTTTT	CASSQRQPTNEKLFF
.	TRBV27	.	TRBJ1-2	TGTGCCAGCAGCCACGGACATGACTATGGCTACACCTTC	CASSHGHDYGYTF
.	TRBV7-3	.	TRBJ2-2	TGTGCCAGCAGACAAAACACCGGGGAGCTGTTTTTT	CASRQNTGELFF
few	TRBV7-6	.	TRBJ1-1	TGTGCCAGCAGCCGCGACCCCAGGGACACTGAAGCTTTCTTT	CASSRDPRDTEAFF
.	TRBV15	.	TRBJ2-2	TGTGCCACCAGCAGGGGCGACACCGGGGAGCTGTTTTTT	CATSRGDTGELFF
.	TRBV27	TRBD1	TRBJ1-2	TGTGCCAGCAGTTCCAGGACAGGGGTTAACTATGGCTACACCTTC	CASSSRTGVNYGYTF
once	TRBV5-6	TRBD1	TRBJ1-2	TGTGCCAGCAGACAGGGACAGAGCTATGGCTACACCTTC	CASRQGQSYGYTF
.	TRBV6-9	.	TRBJ2-7	TGTGCCAGCAGTTATATCCCGCGGGTAGTGAAGGGAACCTACGAGCAGTACTTC	CASSYIPRVVKGTYEQYF
.	TRBV30	.	TRBJ1-1	TGTGCCGGCCGAGGGAACACTGAAGCTTTCTTT	CAGRGNTEAFF
.	TRBV7-3	TRBD2	TRBJ2-1	TGTGCCAGCAGCGAGACTAGCGGGGCCTACAATGAGCAGTTCTTC	CASSETSGAYNEQFF
.	TRBV19	.	TRBJ1-1	TGTGCCAGTTGGGACAAGAACACTGAAGCTTTCTTT	CASWDKNTEAFF
.	TRBV7-8	TRBD1	TRBJ1-6	TGTGCCAGCAGCCTAGAGACAGGGGCTGGTTCACCCCTCCACTTT	CASSLETGAGSPLHF
.	TRBV19	.	TRBJ1-2	TGTGCCAGTAGTATAGTTTTAGGGGCAGATTATGGCTACACCTTC	CASSIVLGADYGYTF
.	TRBV15	.	TRBJ1-5	TGTGCCACCAGCAGAGATCGGGGGGGCGATCAGCCCCAGCATTTT	CATSRDRGGDQPQHF
.	TRBV6-1	.	TRBJ1-1	TGTGCCAGCAGTGATTTTCGGAACACTGAAGCTTTCTTT	CASSDFRNTEAFF
.	TRBV10-3	.	TRBJ1-1	TGTGCCATCAGTGAGTCTGGGCAGAACACTGAAGCTTTCTTT	CAISESGQNTEAFF
.	TRBV10-1	TRBD2	TRBJ2-1	TGCGCCAGCAGTGCTGCCCCTAGCGGGGCGCCCAGCGCTGAGCAGTTCTTC	CASSAAPSGAPSAEQFF
.	TRBV6-5	TRBD2	TRBJ2-7	TGTGCCAGCAGTTACGGGACTAGCGGGAGTGTTTACGAGCAGTACTTC	CASSYGTSGSVYEQYF
.	TRBV28	TRBD1	TRBJ2-7	TGTGCCAGCAGTTTTTTCCCAGGGGGCGGGTACGAGCAGTACTTC	CASSFFPGGGYEQYF
once	TRBV5-1	.	TRBJ1-4	TGCGCCAGCAGCTTCGGGGGGACTAATGAAAAACTGTTTTTT	CASSFGGTNEKLFF
.	TRBV4-1	.	TRBJ1-3	TGCGCCAGCAGCCAAGTATCTACTCCTGGAAACACCATATATTTT	CASSQVSTPGNTIYF
few	TRBV19	.	TRBJ1-5	TGTGCCAGTTGGCGGGGGCTTTGGGATCAGCCCCAGCATTTT	CASWRGLWDQPQHF
.	TRBV4-3	.	TRBJ2-1	TGCGCCAGCAGCCGAACCCCTAGCACCACCTACAATGAGCAGTTCTTC	CASSRTPSTTYNEQFF
.	TRBV4-2	TRBD2	TRBJ2-7	TGTGCCAGCAGCCAAGCGCTAGCGGCCCACTACGAGCAGTACTTC	CASSQALAAHYEQYF
.	TRBV7-2	.	TRBJ1-6	TGTGCCAGCAGCTTAAATACGGGTTATTCACCCCTCCACTTT	CASSLNTGYSPLHF
.	TRBV3-1/TRBV3-2	TRBD1	TRBJ2-4	TGTGCCAGCAGCCAAGATTACAGGGGGGATCCCAAAAACATTCAGTACTTC	CASSQDYRGDPKNIQYF
once	TRBV19	.	TRBJ1-5	TGTGCCAGTAGTAGGTTGACAGGAGACAATCAGCCCCAGCATTTT	CASSRLTGDNQPQHF
once	TRBV6-6	TRBD1	TRBJ1-2	TGTGCCAGCAGTTTATCCGGGACAGGGGGCGCGAATGGCTACACCTTC	CASSLSGTGGANGYTF
.	TRBV19	.	TRBJ2-3	TGTGCCAGTAGCCTTAGCGGACCGAGCACAGATACGCAGTATTTT	CASSLSGPSTDTQYF
.	TRBV2	.	TRBJ2-7	TGTGCCAGCAATGTAGCCTACGAGCAGTACTTC	CASNVAYEQYF
.	TRBV7-2	TRBD1	TRBJ1-5	TGTGCCAGCAGCCCAGGACAGGGTGGCAATCAGCCCCAGCATTTT	CASSPGQGGNQPQHF
once	TRBV11-1	.	TRBJ2-5	TGTGCCAGCAGCTTTGCGGAGACCCAGTACTTC	CASSFAETQYF
.	TRBV11-2	.	TRBJ2-7	TGTGCCAGCAGCAAAAAGGGGGCTAGCGACTCCTACGAGCAGTACTTC	CASSKKGASDSYEQYF
.	TRBV13	TRBD2	TRBJ2-7	TGTGCCAGCAGCTTAAGTAGCGGGTCATACGAGCAGTACTTC	CASSLSSGSYEQYF
.	TRBV7-2	TRBD2	TRBJ2-5	TGTGCCAGCAGTTCCAGCGGGAGGCCCCCAGAGACCCAGTACTTC	CASSSSGRPPETQYF
.	TRBV29-1	.	TRBJ2-5	TGCAGCGTTGAAAGGGGGTCCCAAGAGACCCAGTACTTC	CSVERGSQETQYF
.	TRBV30	.	TRBJ1-1	TGTGCCTGGACCGGGGGACGCACTGAAGCTTTCTTT	CAWTGGRTEAFF
.	TRBV28	TRBD1	TRBJ1-6	TGTGCCAGCAAGAGGGACAGGGCGGGTGGTTCACCCCTCCACTTT	CASKRDRAGGSPLHF
.	TRBV28	.	TRBJ1-6	TGTGCCAGCAGTCAGGGCCTTTATAATTCACCCCTCCACTTT	CASSQGLYNSPLHF
.	TRBV4-1	TRBD1	TRBJ1-5	TGCGCCAGCAGCCAAGCCGGACAGGGACAGGGAATTCAGCCCCAGCATTTT	CASSQAGQGQGIQPQHF
.	TRBV24-1	.	TRBJ2-3	TGTGCCACCAGTGATGTAGCGAGCCATAGCACAGATACGCAGTATTTT	CATSDVASHSTDTQYF